This entry lists 24 T cell receptor beta chains sequenced from one sample in a study of T cell responses to AZD1222 COVID-19 vaccine. The table came from immunoSEQ multiplex PCR; TCRdb's copy has only in-frame clones and leaves some out. Of some 100,000 clones in the sample, 86% were seen once. The sample here was peripheral blood, taken on day 0 of AZD1222 vaccination. All receptors come from an adult in good health.

The rearrangement uses TRBV11-2 and TRBJ1-1; D unclear. V dropped 2 bases and J dropped 4 bases, with 17 bases sitting between them. The CDR3 spans 16 residues. The germline V gene has CDR1 SGHAT and CDR2 FQNNGV. The CDR3 DNA reads TGTGCCAGCAGCTTACGGGTAGATCTGGTAGTCACTGAAGCTTTCTTT. The encoded protein is CASSLRVDLVVTEAFF.

The chain employs TRBV5-1 and TRBJ2-7, with D perhaps TRBD2 (5 bases). Trimming removed 0 bases at V and 7 bases at J, with 20 bases between. Germline loops: CDR1 SGHRS, CDR2 YFSETQ. The CDR3 consists of 16 residues. This CDR3 reads CASSLVAGGAVREQYF. The CDR3 DNA sequence: TGCGCCAGCAGCTTGGTCGCGGGCGGCGCCGTCAGGGAGCAGTACTTC.

V usage is TRBV6-5 and J usage is TRBJ2-5; 7 bases are a match to TRBD1. The CDR3 runs to 16 residues. The germline gives CDR1 MNHEY, CDR2 SVGAGI. The ends lost 4 bases at V and 2 bases at J; junction bases unmatched: 10. The CDR3 loop reads CASSSLGTAAQETQYF. As DNA, the CDR3 is TGTGCCAGCAGTTCCCTCGGGACAGCCGCTCAAGAGACCCAGTACTTC.

V usage is TRBV7-9 and J usage is TRBJ2-7; D gene unclear. The CDR3 sequence is 13 residues long. The V and J ends lost 1 base and 3 bases respectively, with 7 bases between them. Germline values: CDR1 SEHNR, CDR2 FQNEAQ (reference sequence). The CDR3: CASSLGGFYEQYF. The DNA for the CDR3 is TGTGCCAGCAGCTTAGGTGGCTTCTACGAGCAGTACTTC.

The chain couples TRBV7-2 to TRBJ1-5, with D hard to call. V was cut by 1 base and J by 2 bases, with 12 bases left in between. The CDR3 sequence is 16 residues long. Germline lookup yields CDR1 SGHTA and CDR2 FQGNSA. The DNA for the CDR3 is TGTGCCAGCAGCTTAGTGACGTCGGTTGGCAATCAGCCCCAGCATTTT. It is translated as CASSLVTSVGNQPQHF. The full variable domain, completed using reference TRBV7-2 and TRBJ1-5, is GAGVSQSPSNKVTEKGKDVELRCDPISGHTALYWYRQSLGQGLEFLIYFQGNSAPDKSGLPSDRFSAERTGGSVSTLTIQRTQQEDSAVYLCASSLVTSVGNQPQHFGDGTRLSIL.

V gene TRBV7-2 combines with J gene TRBJ1-2; TRBD1 is a possible D gene (6 bases). The CDR3 loop spans 15 amino acids. The germline V and J ends were trimmed by 4 bases and 8 bases, with 20 bases remaining between them. Germline V gene lookup returns CDR1 SGHTA and CDR2 FQGNSA. The CDR3 DNA reads as TGTGCCAGCAGCTCTCCCGGGACACAGGGTGGGGGCTACACCTTC. Translating gives CASSSPGTQGGGYTF.

This chain uses TRBV18 with TRBJ1-5; D unresolved. Trimming cost V 4 bases and J 2 bases, with 12 bases left between them. There are 15 residues in the CDR3. CDR1 is KGHSH, CDR2 LQKENI, per germline. CDR3 bases: TGTGCCAGCTCACTTAATACGAGGGGCAATCAGCCCCAGCATTTT. It specifies CASSLNTRGNQPQHF.

This chain links TRBV27 with TRBJ2-7, with 11 positions matching TRBD2. Per germline, CDR1 MNHEY and CDR2 SMNVEV (reference sequence). With 1 base clipped from V and 2 bases from J, the junction kept 7 bases outside the gene matches. The CDR3 has 17 residues. CDR3: CASSLWPGTSGTYEQYF. In nucleotides, the CDR3 is TGTGCCAGCAGTTTATGGCCCGGGACTAGCGGTACCTACGAGCAGTACTTC.

The chain couples TRBV7-6 to TRBJ2-5; D gene uncertain. Germline assignment: CDR1 SGHVS and CDR2 FNYEAQ. The CDR3 is 15 amino acids. Trimming left V 5 bases short and J 5 bases short, with 18 bases between. This CDR3 reads CASSPLVSGPETQYF. In DNA form, the CDR3 reads TGTGCCAGCAGCCCCCTAGTGTCCGGGCCCGAGACCCAGTACTTC.

This CDR3 reads CASSLEGGGFGYTF. In DNA form, the CDR3 reads TGTGCCAGCAGCTTGGAAGGGGGCGGCTTTGGCTACACCTTC. V and J are TRBV5-6 and TRBJ1-2, with 7 bases matching TRBD1. Germline V lookup: CDR1 SGHDT, CDR2 YYEEEE. The CDR3 contains 14 residues. V lost 0 bases, J lost 7 bases, and 6 bases stayed unmatched.

The chain uses TRBV12-3 or TRBV12-4 and TRBJ1-2; no clear D. The germline V and J ends were trimmed by 6 bases and 2 bases, with 10 bases remaining between them. The CDR3 extends over 13 amino acids. CDR3 DNA sequence: TGTGCCAGCAGGCCGGACGGAAACTATGGCTACACCTTC. It translates to CASRPDGNYGYTF.

This rearrangement joins TRBV24-1 to TRBJ1-2; 7 nucleotides line up with TRBD1. Germline V gene data show CDR1 as KGHDR and CDR2 as SFDVKD. The CDR3 loop spans 16 amino acids. The J segment lost 2 bases and the V segment lost 3 bases, leaving 8 bases of the junction unmatched. The CDR3 here is CATSDGKGAPNYGYTF. Written as DNA, the CDR3 is TGTGCCACCAGTGATGGGAAGGGGGCCCCGAACTATGGCTACACCTTC.

The chain has TRBV10-1 and TRBJ1-1; the match to TRBD1 covers 8 bases. The CDR3 covers 14 residues. CDR1 and CDR2 from the germline V gene are WNHNN and SYGVQD (reference sequence). After removal of 6 bases from V and 3 bases from J, the junction contained 6 bases not matched to a gene. In DNA, the CDR3 is TGCGCCAGCAGGACAGGGGAGGGGTACACTGAAGCTTTCTTT. Its protein product is CASRTGEGYTEAFF.

The V gene is TRBV4-3, the J gene TRBJ1-1; D gene uncertain. V shed 4 bases and J shed 1 base, with 7 bases lying between them. The germline V gene encodes CDR1 LGHNA and CDR2 YSLEER. The length of the CDR3 is 13 residues. This chain's CDR3 is CASSPEKNTEAFF. CDR3 nucleotides: TGCGCCAGCAGCCCCGAGAAGAACACTGAAGCTTTCTTT.

This clone counts as medium-sized (0.01 to 0.1%). J is TRBJ1-5 and V is TRBV6-2 or TRBV6-3; the D is unclear. This CDR3 is 17 amino acids long. V dropped 4 bases and J dropped 0 bases, with 16 bases sitting between them. CDR1 MNHEY and CDR2 SVGEGT come from the germline V gene. The CDR3 coding sequence is TGTGCCAGCAGTTCCCTCCTCTTTACAGATAGCAATCAGCCCCAGCATTTT. Protein product: CASSSLLFTDSNQPQHF.

The rearrangement uses TRBV4-1 and TRBJ1-1; D call uncertain. This CDR3 region has 13 residues. Trimming pared 3 bases from V and 2 bases from J, leaving 7 bases between. Per germline, CDR1 MGHRA and CDR2 YSYEKL. The CDR3 loop is CASSQARNTEAFF. DNA of the CDR3: TGCGCCAGCAGCCAGGCCAGAAACACTGAAGCTTTCTTT.

The chain links TRBV7-2 to TRBJ1-1; 7 bases fit TRBD1. This CDR3 contains 13 residues. V gave up 4 bases and J gave up 5 bases; unmatched junction bases: 4. Germline V gene lookup returns CDR1 SGHTA and CDR2 FQGNSA. CDR3 region: CASSSTGLTEAFF. The CDR3 DNA reads as TGTGCCAGCAGCTCGACAGGGTTAACTGAAGCTTTCTTT.

The V call is TRBV9, the J call TRBJ1-4; D might be TRBD1 (5 bases). V was clipped by 3 bases and J by 7 bases, with 13 bases between them. The CDR3 is made up of 14 amino acids. Per the germline V gene, CDR1 is SGDLS and CDR2 is YYNGEE. CDR3 coding DNA: TGTGCCAGCAGCGCCGGGGACCGGGGTGAAAAACTGTTTTTT. Translation gives CASSAGDRGEKLFF.

This chain links TRBV4-2 with TRBJ2-1, with D possibly called TRBD1 or TRBD2 (9 bases each). The CDR3 covers 20 residues. Trimming left V 2 bases short and J 4 bases short, with 27 bases between. Germline-derived CDR1 and CDR2 are LGHNA and YNFKEQ. The DNA for the CDR3 is TGTGCCAGCAGCCAAAACCGGGACAGGGCATACACTAGCGGGTACAATGAGCAGTTCTTC. Amino acid sequence: CASSQNRDRAYTSGYNEQFF.

This clone showed up just a few times. This chain uses TRBV28 with TRBJ2-2, with 8 bases lining up with TRBD2. Germline values: CDR1 MDHEN, CDR2 SYDVKM. The CDR3 totals 16 residues. V was clipped by 5 bases and J by 4 bases; unmatched bases: 9. The CDR3 sequence is CASSLIAGKGTGELFF. CDR3 nucleotide sequence: TGTGCCAGCAGTCTTATAGCGGGAAAAGGCACCGGGGAGCTGTTTTTT.

CDR3 amino acids: CASTPSGVINQPQHF. The CDR3 bases are TGTGCCAGCACCCCATCGGGGGTTATCAATCAGCCCCAGCATTTT. J is TRBJ1-5 and V is TRBV27; maybe TRBD1 (5 bases). From germline, CDR1 is MNHEY and CDR2 SMNVEV (reference sequence). The V end lost 7 bases, the J end lost 3 bases, and 16 bases lay between the germline ends. The CDR3 is 15 amino acids.

This rearrangement joins TRBV30 to TRBJ2-1; unclear D gene. The CDR3 runs to 13 residues. Germline V gives CDR1 GTSNPN, CDR2 SVGIG (reference sequence). The V end lost 2 bases, the J end lost 0 bases, and 5 bases lay between the germline ends. CDR3 in DNA: TGTGCCTGGAGTTCAGACTCCTACAATGAGCAGTTCTTC. Translating it yields CAWSSDSYNEQFF.

V and J are TRBV28 and TRBJ1-5, with D hard to call. Per the germline V gene, CDR1 is MDHEN and CDR2 is SYDVKM. V lost 3 bases and J 5 bases, leaving 8 bases between the germline ends. The CDR3 totals 13 residues. The CDR3 loop is CASSLSVHQPQHF. CDR3 DNA sequence: TGTGCCAGCAGTTTGAGCGTGCATCAGCCCCAGCATTTT.

V gene TRBV5-1 combines with J gene TRBJ1-3; the D is unclear. Germline V gives CDR1 SGHRS, CDR2 YFSETQ. V dropped 4 bases and J dropped 3 bases, with 17 bases sitting between them. The CDR3 length is 16 residues. The CDR3 loop reads CASSTSFAAGGNTIYF. The CDR3 nucleotides read TGCGCCAGCAGCACCAGTTTCGCAGCGGGTGGAAACACCATATATTTT.